This is a list of T cell receptor beta chains from one sample in a study of beta chain features in type 1 diabetes. The assay was immunoSEQ multiplex PCR, and TCRdb's table has in-frame clones only and misses some. The sample yields more than 300,000 clones, 9.3% seen once. The sequenced sample was central memory CD4+ T cells from blood. These receptors were obtained from a man between 25 and 39 years old with type 1 diabetes. The CDR3 runs from the conserved cysteine through the conserved F or W. A D gene is named only where the DNA matches it firmly. Expanded clones are given a class, and other clones once, few, many or no size at all.

j_call clone_size v_call d_call cdr3_aa cdr3_nt
TRBJ2-1 NA TRBV28 NA CASSPPRGRVYNEQFF TGTGCCAGCAGCCCCCCTCGGGGTCGAGTCTACAATGAGCAGTTCTTC
TRBJ2-7 few TRBV7-2 NA CASSPRGPSEQYF TGTGCCAGCAGCCCTCGCGGGCCATCCGAGCAGTACTTC
TRBJ1-4 few TRBV4-2 NA CASSQEGPSNEKLFF TGTGCCAGCAGCCAGGAAGGGCCTTCTAATGAAAAACTGTTTTTT
TRBJ2-6 NA TRBV9 TRBD1 CASSPWTGGTGANVLTF TGTGCCAGCAGCCCGTGGACAGGGGGGACTGGGGCCAACGTCCTGACTTTC
TRBJ2-1 many TRBV29-1 NA CSATSQGSSSYNEQFF TGCAGCGCCACCTCACAGGGTTCTAGCTCCTACAATGAGCAGTTCTTC
TRBJ1-2 NA TRBV19 NA CATRTTVGFNYGYTF TGTGCCACCAGGACGACAGTGGGATTTAACTATGGCTACACCTTC
TRBJ1-2 NA TRBV29-1 NA CSAGGTNYGYTF TGCAGCGCCGGGGGGACTAACTATGGCTACACCTTC
TRBJ1-1 few TRBV13 TRBD1 CASSLQPTGGGTEAFF TGTGCCAGCAGCTTACAACCCACAGGGGGTGGCACTGAAGCTTTCTTT
TRBJ2-2 few TRBV6-6 NA CASSYPGQNTGELFF TGTGCCAGCAGTTACCCCGGACAGAACACCGGGGAGCTGTTTTTT
TRBJ1-1 NA TRBV4-2 TRBD1 CASSQTSRTGFGWTEAFF TGTGCCAGCAGCCAGACCTCTCGGACAGGGTTCGGTTGGACTGAAGCTTTCTTT
TRBJ1-1 NA TRBV29-1 TRBD1 CSVRTGYTEAFF TGCAGCGTTAGGACAGGGTACACTGAAGCTTTCTTT
TRBJ1-6 NA TRBV6-5 TRBD1 CASRIGQGISPLHF TGTGCCAGCAGGATAGGACAGGGAATCTCACCCCTCCACTTT
TRBJ2-7 NA TRBV7-2 NA CASSLRSLEQYF TGTGCCAGCAGCCTACGGAGTCTGGAGCAGTACTTC
TRBJ2-5 few TRBV7-9 NA CASTLNSAETQYF TGTGCCAGCACCCTAAATAGTGCAGAGACCCAGTACTTC
TRBJ2-3 many TRBV21-1 NA CASTPPGLSTDTQYF TGTGCCAGCACCCCTCCGGGACTGAGCACAGATACGCAGTATTTT
TRBJ2-4 few TRBV5-1 TRBD1 CASSLAGTGSDIQYF TGCGCCAGCAGCTTGGCGGGGACAGGGTCGGACATTCAGTACTTC